What follows are 8 T cell receptor beta chains derived from one specimen sequenced in a study of tumor-infiltrating lymphocytes in oesophageal squamous cell carcinoma. MiXCR, run by TCRdb on the PCR reads, gives a single entry per CDR3 protein. In the table there are over 10,000 distinct CDR3 sequences, more than 55% of which are singletons. Sequencing used esophageal tumor tissue. The source is a female donor with esophageal squamous cell carcinoma.

The chain has TRBV7-8 and TRBJ2-1, with TRBD2 matching 7 bases. Losses at the gene ends were 5 bases for V and 8 bases for J; bases not matched to a gene: 3. This CDR3 has 12 amino acids. From germline, CDR1 is SGHVS and CDR2 FQNEAQ. The CDR3 sequence is CASSLGGDEQFF. CDR3 nucleotide sequence: TGTGCCAGCAGCCTGGGAGGGGATGAGCAGTTCTTC.

This sequence joins TRBV7-6 and TRBJ2-4; D call uncertain. The assigned J gene may be wrong: the sequence end matches TRBJ2-1 better. CDR1 SGHVS and CDR2 FNYEAQ come from the germline V gene. The CDR3 is made up of 11 amino acids. The CDR3 bases are TGTGCCAGCAGCTTAGAATATGAGCAGTTCTTC. Amino acid sequence: CASSLEYEQFF.

CDR3 residues: CASSLGQVPYEQYF. The CDR3 DNA sequence: TGTGCCAGCAGCTTAGGACAGGTTCCCTACGAGCAGTACTTC. The chain uses TRBV7-6 and TRBJ2-3; the D gene is possibly TRBD1 (6 bases). TRBJ2-7 explains the end of the DNA better; the J call may be wrong. Per germline, CDR1 SGHVS and CDR2 FNYEAQ. The CDR3 is 14 residues long.

This chain uses TRBV6-1 with TRBJ2-1, with 9 bases matching TRBD2. The J segment lost 1 base and the V segment lost 7 bases, leaving 8 bases of the junction unmatched. The CDR3 has 16 amino acids. Germline V gene lookup returns CDR1 MNHNS and CDR2 SASEGT. The CDR3 DNA follows: TGTGCCAGCAACCTTAGCGGGAGCAGGTCCTACAATGAGCAGTTCTTC. It encodes CASNLSGSRSYNEQFF.

Concerning this clonotype itself: The junction shows a germline mismatch at one end, possibly a read error. The CDR3 spells CASSLDSRRNNSPLHF. DNA for the CDR3: TGTGCCAGCAGCTTAGACTCGAGGCGTAACAATTCACCCCTCCACTTC. The chain recombines TRBV7-2 with TRBJ2-6; D gene ambiguous. The CDR3 covers 16 residues. The germline V gene encodes CDR1 SGHTA and CDR2 FQGNSA.

About this clonotype itself: This sequence may be a read error, since a much larger clone differs from it by one base. The chain recombines TRBV6-5 with TRBJ2-5; 8 bases agree with TRBD2. Losses at the gene ends were 2 bases for V and 11 bases for J; bases not matched to a gene: 10. The CDR3 has 14 residues. From germline, CDR1 is MNHEY and CDR2 SVGAGI. The CDR3 loop is CASSYLPRGGPQYF. The CDR3 DNA reads TGTGCCAGCAGTTACCTGCCCCGCGGGGGGCCGCAGTACTTC.

Comment on this clonotype: Because the CDR3 is missing its conserved closing phenylalanine or tryptophan, this is likely a read error. Because the CDR3's place on the DNA is in doubt, the DNA is left out and the CDR3 is given as listed by TCRdb. The rearrangement links TRBV7-2 to TRBJ1-1; TRBD1, as called in the table, went unchecked against the DNA. The CDR3 is 14 amino acids in total, end residues counted. In germline, CDR1 is SGHTA, CDR2 FQGNSA. CDR3 region: CASSLRVVSSTSAP.

As DNA, the CDR3 is TGTGCCAGCAGCTGGTCCGGGGAGCTGTTTTTT. Protein product: CASSWSGELFF. The rearrangement links TRBV7-9 to TRBJ2-2; D is ambiguous. The CDR3 extends over 11 amino acids. Germline CDR1 reads SEHNR; CDR2 reads FQNEAQ (reference sequence). Trimming took 4 bases from V and 6 from J, leaving 3 bases between them.